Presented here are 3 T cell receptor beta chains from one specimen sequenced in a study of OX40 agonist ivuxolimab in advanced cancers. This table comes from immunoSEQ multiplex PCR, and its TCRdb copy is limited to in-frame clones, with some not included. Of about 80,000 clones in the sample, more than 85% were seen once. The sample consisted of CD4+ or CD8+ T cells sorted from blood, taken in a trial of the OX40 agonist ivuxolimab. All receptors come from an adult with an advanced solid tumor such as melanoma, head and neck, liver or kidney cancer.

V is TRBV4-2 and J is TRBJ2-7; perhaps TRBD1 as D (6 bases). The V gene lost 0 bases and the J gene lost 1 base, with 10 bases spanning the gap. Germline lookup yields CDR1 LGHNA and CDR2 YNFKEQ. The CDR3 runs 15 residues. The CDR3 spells CASSQDVQGSYEQYF. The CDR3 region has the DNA TGTGCCAGCAGCCAAGATGTACAGGGATCCTACGAGCAGTACTTC.

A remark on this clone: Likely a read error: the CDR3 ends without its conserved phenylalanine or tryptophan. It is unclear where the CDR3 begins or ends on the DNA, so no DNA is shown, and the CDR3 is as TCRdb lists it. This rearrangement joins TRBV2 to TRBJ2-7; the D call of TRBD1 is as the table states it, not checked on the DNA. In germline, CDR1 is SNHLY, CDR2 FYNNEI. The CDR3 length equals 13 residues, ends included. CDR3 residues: CASSAIPRDRGTI.

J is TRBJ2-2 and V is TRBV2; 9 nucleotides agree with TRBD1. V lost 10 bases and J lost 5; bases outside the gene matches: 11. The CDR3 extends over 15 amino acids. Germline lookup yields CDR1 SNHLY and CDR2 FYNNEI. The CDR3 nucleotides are TGTGCCACCTTTCCGGGACAGGGTTTTACCGGGGAGCTGTTTTTT. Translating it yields CATFPGQGFTGELFF. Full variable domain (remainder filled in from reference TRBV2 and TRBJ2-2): EPEVTQTPSHQVTQMGQEVILRCVPISNHLYFYWYRQILGQKVEFLVSFYNNEISEKSEIFDDQFSVERPDGSNFTLKIRSTKLEDSAMYFCATFPGQGFTGELFFGEGSRLTVL.